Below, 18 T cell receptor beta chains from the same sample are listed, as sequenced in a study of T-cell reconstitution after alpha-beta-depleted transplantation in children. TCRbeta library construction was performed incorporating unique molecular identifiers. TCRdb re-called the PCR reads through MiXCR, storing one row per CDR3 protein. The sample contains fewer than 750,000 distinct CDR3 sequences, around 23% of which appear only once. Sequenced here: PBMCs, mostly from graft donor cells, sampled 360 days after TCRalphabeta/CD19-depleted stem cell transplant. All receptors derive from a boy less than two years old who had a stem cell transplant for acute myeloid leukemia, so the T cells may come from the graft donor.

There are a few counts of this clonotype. In DNA form, the CDR3 reads TGTGCCAGTAGCATATCACGGGGGGCGGTCGACGAGCAGTACTTC. Amino acids: CASSISRGAVDEQYF. The rearrangement links TRBV19 to TRBJ2-7; D may be TRBD2 (7 bases). The CDR3 consists of 15 residues. Germline values: CDR1 LNHDA, CDR2 SQIVND (reference sequence). The germline V and J ends were trimmed by 6 bases and 5 bases, with 20 bases remaining between them. Together with reference TRBV19 and TRBJ2-7, the CDR3 gives the full variable domain: DGGITQSPKYLFRKEGQNVTLSCEQNLNHDAMYWYRQDPGQGLRLIYYSQIVNDFQKGDIAEGYSVSREKKESFPLTVTSAQKNPTAFYLCASSISRGAVDEQYFGPGTRLTVT.

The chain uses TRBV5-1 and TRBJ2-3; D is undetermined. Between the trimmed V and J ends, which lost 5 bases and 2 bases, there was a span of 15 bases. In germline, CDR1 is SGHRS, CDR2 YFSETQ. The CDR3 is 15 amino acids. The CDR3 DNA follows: TGCGCCAGCAGTGCGAGGTTGGGCGACACAGATACGCAGTATTTT. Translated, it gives CASSARLGDTDTQYF. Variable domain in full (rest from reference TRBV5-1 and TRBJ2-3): KAGVTQTPRYLIKTRGQQVTLSCSPISGHRSVSWYQQTPGQGLQFLFEYFSETQRNKGNFPGRFSGRQFSNSRSEMNVSTLELGDSALYLCASSARLGDTDTQYFGPGTRLTVL.

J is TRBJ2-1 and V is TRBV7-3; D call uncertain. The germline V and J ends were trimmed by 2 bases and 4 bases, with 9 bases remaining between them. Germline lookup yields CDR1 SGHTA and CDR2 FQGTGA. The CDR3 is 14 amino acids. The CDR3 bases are TGTGCCAGCAGCTTACCCGACGGATACAATGAGCAGTTCTTC. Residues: CASSLPDGYNEQFF. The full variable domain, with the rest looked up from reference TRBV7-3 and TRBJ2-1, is GAGVSQTPSNKVTEKGKYVELRCDPISGHTALYWYRQSLGQGPEFLIYFQGTGAADDSGLPNDRFFAVRPEGSVSTLKIQRTERGDSAVYLCASSLPDGYNEQFFGPGTRLTVL.

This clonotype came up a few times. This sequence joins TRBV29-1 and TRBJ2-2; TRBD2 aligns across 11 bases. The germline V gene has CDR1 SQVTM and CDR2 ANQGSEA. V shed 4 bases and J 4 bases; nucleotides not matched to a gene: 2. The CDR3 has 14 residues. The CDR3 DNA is TGCAGCGTTGCTAGCGGGGGGTTCACCGGGGAGCTGTTTTTT. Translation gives CSVASGGFTGELFF.

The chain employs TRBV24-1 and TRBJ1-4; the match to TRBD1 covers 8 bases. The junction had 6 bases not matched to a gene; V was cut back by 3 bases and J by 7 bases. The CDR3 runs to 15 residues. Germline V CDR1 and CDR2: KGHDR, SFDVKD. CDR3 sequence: CATSDTTGGVEKLFF. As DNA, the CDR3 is TGTGCCACCAGTGATACTACAGGGGGGGTTGAAAAACTGTTTTTT.

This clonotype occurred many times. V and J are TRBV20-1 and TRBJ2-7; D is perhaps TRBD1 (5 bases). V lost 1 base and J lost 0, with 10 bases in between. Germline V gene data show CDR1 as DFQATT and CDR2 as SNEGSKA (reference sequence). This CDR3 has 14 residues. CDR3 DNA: TGCAGTGCTAGAGTTGAAAGGGGCTCCTACGAGCAGTACGTC. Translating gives CSARVERGSYEQYV.

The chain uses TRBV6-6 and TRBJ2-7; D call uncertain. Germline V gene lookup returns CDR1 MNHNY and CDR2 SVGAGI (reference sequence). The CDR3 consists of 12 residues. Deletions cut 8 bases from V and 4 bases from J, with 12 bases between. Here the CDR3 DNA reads TGTGCCAGCGGGCTGGACCCTTACGAGCAGTACGTC. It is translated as CASGLDPYEQYV.

CDR3 DNA: TGCAGTACTCTCCCGGGACAGGGTCTAGCGACCCAGTACTTC. This gives the protein CSTLPGQGLATQYF. The genes are TRBV20-1 and TRBJ2-5, with 9 bases that match TRBD1. Germline V gene sequence: CDR1 DFQATT, CDR2 SNEGSKA (reference sequence). J gave up 7 bases and V 8 bases, and 14 bases lay outside the gene matches. The CDR3 length is 14 residues.

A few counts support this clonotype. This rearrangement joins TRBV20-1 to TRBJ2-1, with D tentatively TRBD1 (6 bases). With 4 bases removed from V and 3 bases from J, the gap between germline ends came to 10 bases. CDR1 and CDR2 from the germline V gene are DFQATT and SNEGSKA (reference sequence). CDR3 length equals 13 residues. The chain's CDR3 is CSATGDNYNEQFF. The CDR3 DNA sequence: TGCAGTGCTACTGGGGACAACTACAATGAGCAGTTCTTC.

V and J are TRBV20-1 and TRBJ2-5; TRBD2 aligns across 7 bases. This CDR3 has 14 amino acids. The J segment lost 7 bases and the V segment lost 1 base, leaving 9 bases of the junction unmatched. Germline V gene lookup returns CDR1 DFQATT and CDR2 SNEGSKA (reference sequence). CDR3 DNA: TGCAGTGCTAGAGCCCCGACTAGCCGGGGGACCCAGTACTTC. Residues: CSARAPTSRGTQYF.

The CDR3 sequence is CASSLDSGGNGETQYF. In DNA, the CDR3 is TGTGCCAGCAGCTTAGATAGCGGGGGGAACGGGGAGACCCAGTACTTC. This rearrangement joins TRBV7-2 to TRBJ2-5, with 10 nucleotides matching TRBD2. The CDR3 is 16 amino acids. Germline values: CDR1 SGHTA, CDR2 FQGNSA. Trimming removed 1 base from V and 5 bases from J; junction bases left unmatched: 7.

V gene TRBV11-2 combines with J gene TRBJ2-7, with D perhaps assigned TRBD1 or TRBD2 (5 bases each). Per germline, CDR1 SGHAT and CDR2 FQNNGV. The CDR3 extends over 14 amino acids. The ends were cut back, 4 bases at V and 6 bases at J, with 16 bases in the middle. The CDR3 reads CASSSLVSRGEQYF. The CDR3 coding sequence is TGTGCCAGCAGCTCCCTGGTCTCGAGGGGCGAGCAGTACTTC.

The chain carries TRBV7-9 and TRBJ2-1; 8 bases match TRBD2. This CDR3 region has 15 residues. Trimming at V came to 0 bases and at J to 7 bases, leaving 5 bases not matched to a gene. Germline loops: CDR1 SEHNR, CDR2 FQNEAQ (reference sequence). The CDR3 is CASSLASGGFNEQFF. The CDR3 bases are TGTGCCAGCAGCTTAGCGAGCGGGGGCTTTAATGAGCAGTTCTTC.

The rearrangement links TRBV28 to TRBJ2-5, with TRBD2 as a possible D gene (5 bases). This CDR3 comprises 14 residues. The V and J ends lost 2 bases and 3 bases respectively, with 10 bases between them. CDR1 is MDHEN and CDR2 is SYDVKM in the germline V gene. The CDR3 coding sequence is TGTGCCAGCAGTTTAGACGGACTTGAAGAGACCCAGTACTTC. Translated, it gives CASSLDGLEETQYF. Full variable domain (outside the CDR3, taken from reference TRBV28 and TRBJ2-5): DVKVTQSSRYLVKRTGEKVFLECVQDMDHENMFWYRQDPGLGLRLIYFSYDVKMKEKGDIPEGYSVSREKKERFSLILESASTNQTSMYLCASSLDGLEETQYFGPGTRLLVL.

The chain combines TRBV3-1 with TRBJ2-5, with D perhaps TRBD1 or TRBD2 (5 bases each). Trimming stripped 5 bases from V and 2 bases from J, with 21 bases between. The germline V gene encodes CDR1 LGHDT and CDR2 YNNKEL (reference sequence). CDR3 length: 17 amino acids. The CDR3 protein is CASSGSGVGAAQETQYF. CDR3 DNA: TGTGCCAGCAGCGGGAGCGGTGTTGGGGCGGCACAAGAGACCCAGTACTTC.

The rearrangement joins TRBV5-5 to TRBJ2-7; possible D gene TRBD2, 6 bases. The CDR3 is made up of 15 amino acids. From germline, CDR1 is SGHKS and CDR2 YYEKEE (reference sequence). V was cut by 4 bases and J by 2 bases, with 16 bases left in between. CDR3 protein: CASSPGGVRAYEQYF. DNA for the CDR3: TGTGCCAGCAGCCCAGGAGGGGTCCGAGCCTACGAGCAGTACTTC.

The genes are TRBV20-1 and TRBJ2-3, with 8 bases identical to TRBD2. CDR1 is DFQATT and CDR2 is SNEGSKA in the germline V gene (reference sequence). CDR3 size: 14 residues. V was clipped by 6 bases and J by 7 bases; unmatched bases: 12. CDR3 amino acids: CSALGAGGLNTQYF. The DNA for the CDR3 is TGCAGTGCCCTGGGGGCGGGGGGCCTCAATACGCAGTATTTT.

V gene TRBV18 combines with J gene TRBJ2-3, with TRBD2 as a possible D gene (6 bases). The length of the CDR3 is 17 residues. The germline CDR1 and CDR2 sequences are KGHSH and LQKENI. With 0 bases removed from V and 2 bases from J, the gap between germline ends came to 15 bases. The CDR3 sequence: CASSPPTSHHSTDTQYF. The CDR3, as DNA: TGTGCCAGCTCACCACCGACTAGTCATCACTCCACAGATACGCAGTATTTT.